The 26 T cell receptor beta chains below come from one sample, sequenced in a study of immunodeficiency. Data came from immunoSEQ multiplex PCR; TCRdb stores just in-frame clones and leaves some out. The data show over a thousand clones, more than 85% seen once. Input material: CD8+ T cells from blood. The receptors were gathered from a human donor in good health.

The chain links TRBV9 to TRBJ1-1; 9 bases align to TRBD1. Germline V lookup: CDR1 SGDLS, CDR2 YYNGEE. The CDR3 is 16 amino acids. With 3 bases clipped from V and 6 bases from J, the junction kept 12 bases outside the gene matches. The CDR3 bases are TGTGCCAGCAGCGCAGATAAGGGACAGGGAGTCGCTGAAGCTTTCTTT. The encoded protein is CASSADKGQGVAEAFF.

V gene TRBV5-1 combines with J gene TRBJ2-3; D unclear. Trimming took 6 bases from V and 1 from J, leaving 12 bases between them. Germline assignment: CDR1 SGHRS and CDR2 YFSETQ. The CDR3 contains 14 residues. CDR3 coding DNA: TGCGCCAGCATGCCGGAACCAGGCACAGATACGCAGTATTTT. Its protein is CASMPEPGTDTQYF. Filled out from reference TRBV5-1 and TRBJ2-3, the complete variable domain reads KAGVTQTPRYLIKTRGQQVTLSCSPISGHRSVSWYQQTPGQGLQFLFEYFSETQRNKGNFPGRFSGRQFSNSRSEMNVSTLELGDSALYLCASMPEPGTDTQYFGPGTRLTVL.

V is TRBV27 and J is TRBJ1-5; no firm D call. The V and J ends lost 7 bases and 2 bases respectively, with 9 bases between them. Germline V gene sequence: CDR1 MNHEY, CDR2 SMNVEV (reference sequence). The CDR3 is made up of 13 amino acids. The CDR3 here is CASMETGNQPQHF. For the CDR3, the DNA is TGTGCCAGCATGGAAACAGGCAATCAGCCCCAGCATTTT.

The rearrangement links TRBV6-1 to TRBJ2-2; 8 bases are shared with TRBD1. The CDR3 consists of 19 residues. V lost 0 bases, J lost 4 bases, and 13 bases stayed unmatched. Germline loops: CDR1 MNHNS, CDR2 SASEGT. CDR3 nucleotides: TGTGCCAGCAGTGAAGCGAGTTCTAGGACAGGGACCCCCACCGGGGAGCTGTTTTTT. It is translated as CASSEASSRTGTPTGELFF.

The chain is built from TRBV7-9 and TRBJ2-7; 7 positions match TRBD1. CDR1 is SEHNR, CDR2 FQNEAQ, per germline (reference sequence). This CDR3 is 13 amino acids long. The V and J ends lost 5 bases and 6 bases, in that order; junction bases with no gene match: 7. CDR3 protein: CASSPKTGFEQYF. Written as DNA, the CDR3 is TGTGCCAGCAGCCCAAAGACAGGGTTCGAGCAGTACTTC.

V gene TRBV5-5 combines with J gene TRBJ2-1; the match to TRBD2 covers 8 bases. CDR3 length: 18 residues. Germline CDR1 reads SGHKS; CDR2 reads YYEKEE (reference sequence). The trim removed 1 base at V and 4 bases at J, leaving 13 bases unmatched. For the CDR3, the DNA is TGTGCCAGCAGCTTGAGGCCGGGGGGGGCCCTTGGGTACAATGAGCAGTTCTTC. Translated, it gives CASSLRPGGALGYNEQFF.

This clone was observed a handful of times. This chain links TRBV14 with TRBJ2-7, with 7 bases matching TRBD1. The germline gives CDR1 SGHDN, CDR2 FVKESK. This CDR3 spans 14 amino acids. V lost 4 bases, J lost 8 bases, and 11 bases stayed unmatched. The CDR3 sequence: CASSLKYRQGKQYF. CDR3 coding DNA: TGTGCCAGCAGCCTTAAATACCGACAGGGCAAGCAGTACTTC.

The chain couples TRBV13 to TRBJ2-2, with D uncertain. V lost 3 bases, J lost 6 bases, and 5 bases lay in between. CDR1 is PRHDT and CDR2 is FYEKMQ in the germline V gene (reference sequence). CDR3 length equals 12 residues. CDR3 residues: CASSLPSGELFF. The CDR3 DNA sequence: TGTGCCAGCAGCTTGCCCTCCGGGGAGCTGTTTTTT. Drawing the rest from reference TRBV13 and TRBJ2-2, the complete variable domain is AAGVIQSPRHLIKEKRETATLKCYPIPRHDTVYWYQQGPGQDPQFLISFYEKMQSDKGSIPDRFSAQQFSDYHSELNMSSLELGDSALYFCASSLPSGELFFGEGSRLTVL.

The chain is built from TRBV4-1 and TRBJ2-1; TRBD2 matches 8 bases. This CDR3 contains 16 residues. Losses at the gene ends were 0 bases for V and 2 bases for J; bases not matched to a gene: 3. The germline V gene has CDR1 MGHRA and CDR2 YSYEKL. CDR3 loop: CASSQDTAGAYNEQFF. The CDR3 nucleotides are TGCGCCAGCAGCCAAGATACAGCGGGGGCCTACAATGAGCAGTTCTTC.

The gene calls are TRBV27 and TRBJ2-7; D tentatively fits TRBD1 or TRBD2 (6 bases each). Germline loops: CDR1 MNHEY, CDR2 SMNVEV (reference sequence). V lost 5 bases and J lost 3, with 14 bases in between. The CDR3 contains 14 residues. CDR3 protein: CASSPSKGGYEQYF. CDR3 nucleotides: TGTGCCAGCAGTCCCTCTAAGGGGGGCTACGAGCAGTACTTC.

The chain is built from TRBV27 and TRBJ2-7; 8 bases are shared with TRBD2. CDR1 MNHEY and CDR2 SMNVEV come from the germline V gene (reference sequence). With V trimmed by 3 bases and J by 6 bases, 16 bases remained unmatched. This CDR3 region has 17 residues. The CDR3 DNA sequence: TGTGCCAGCAGTTTGGGGTCCCTCCGGGGGGGGCTCCCCGAGCAGTACTTC. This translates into CASSLGSLRGGLPEQYF.

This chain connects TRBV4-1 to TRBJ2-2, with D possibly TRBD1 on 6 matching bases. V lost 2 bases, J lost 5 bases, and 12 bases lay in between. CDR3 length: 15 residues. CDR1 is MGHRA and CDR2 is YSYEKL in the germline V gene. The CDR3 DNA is TGCGCCAGCAGCCAACACCTACAGGGAACCGGGGAGCTGTTTTTT. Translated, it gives CASSQHLQGTGELFF.

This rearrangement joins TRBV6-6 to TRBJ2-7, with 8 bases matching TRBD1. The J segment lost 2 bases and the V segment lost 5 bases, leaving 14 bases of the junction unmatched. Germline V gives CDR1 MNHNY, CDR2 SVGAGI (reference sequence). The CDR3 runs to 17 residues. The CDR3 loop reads CASSPSLFPGGAYEQYF. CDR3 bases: TGTGCCAGCAGTCCATCATTGTTCCCAGGGGGCGCCTACGAGCAGTACTTC.

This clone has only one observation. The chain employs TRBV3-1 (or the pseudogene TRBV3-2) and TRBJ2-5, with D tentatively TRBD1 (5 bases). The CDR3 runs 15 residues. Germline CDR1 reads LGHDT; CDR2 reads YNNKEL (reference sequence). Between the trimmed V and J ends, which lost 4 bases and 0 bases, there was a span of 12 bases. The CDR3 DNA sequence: TGTGCCAGCAGCCCAGGGATGTCAGACCAAGAGACCCAGTACTTC. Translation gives CASSPGMSDQETQYF.

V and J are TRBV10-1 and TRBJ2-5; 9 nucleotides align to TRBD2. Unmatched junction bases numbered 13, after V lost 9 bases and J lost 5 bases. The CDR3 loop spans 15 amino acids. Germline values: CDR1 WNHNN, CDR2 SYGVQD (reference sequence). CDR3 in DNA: TGCGCCAGTTCACCGGGACTAGCAATGGGCGAGACCCAGTACTTC. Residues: CASSPGLAMGETQYF.

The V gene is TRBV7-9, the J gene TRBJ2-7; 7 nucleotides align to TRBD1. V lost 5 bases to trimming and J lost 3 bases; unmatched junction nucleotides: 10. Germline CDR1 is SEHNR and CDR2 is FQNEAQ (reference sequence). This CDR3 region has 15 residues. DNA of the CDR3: TGTGCCAGCAGCCCCGGGACAGTAAAAATCTACGAGCAGTACTTC. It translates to CASSPGTVKIYEQYF.

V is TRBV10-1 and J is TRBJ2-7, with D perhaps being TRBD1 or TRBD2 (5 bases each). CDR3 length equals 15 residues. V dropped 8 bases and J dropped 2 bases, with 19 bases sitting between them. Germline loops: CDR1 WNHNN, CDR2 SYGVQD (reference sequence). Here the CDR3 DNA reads TGCGCCAGCGATTCCGCGACAGCGGAGACCTACGAGCAGTACTTC. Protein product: CASDSATAETYEQYF.

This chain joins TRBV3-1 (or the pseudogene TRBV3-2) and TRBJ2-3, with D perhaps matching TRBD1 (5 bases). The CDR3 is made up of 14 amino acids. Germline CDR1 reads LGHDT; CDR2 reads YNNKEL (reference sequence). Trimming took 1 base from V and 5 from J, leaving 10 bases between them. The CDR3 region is CASSQGTREDTQYF. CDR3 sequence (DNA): TGTGCCAGCAGCCAAGGGACAAGGGAAGATACGCAGTATTTT.

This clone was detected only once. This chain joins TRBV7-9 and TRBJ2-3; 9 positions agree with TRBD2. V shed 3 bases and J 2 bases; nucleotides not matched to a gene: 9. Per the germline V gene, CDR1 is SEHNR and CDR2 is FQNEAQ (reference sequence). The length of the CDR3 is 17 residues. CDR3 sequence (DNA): TGTGCCAGCAGCTTTTTTCATAGCGGGGGAATCACAGATACGCAGTATTTT. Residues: CASSFFHSGGITDTQYF.

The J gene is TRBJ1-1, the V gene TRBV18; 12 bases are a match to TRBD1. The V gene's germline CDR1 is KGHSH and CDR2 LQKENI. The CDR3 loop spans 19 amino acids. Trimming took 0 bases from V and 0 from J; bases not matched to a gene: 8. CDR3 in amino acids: CASSPPLGTGGEMNTEAFF. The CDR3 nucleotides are TGTGCCAGCTCACCACCGTTGGGGACAGGGGGCGAGATGAACACTGAAGCTTTCTTT.

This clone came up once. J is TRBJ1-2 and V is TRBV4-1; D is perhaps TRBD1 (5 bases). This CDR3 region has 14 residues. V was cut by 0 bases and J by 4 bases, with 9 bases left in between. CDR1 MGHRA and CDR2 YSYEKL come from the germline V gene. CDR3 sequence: CASSQDRATYGYTF. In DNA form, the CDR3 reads TGCGCCAGCAGCCAAGACAGGGCCACCTATGGCTACACCTTC.

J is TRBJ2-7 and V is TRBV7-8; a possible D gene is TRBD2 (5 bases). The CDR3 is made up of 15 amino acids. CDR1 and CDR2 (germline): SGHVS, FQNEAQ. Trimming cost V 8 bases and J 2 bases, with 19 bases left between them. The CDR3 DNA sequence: TGTGCCAGCCTCACCCGAGAGGACTCCCCCTACGAGCAGTACTTC. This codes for CASLTREDSPYEQYF.

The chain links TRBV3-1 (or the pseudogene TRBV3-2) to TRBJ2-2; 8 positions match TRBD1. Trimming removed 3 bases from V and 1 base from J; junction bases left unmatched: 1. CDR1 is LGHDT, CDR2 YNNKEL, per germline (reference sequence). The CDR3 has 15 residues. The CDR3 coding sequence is TGTGCCAGCAGCCACGGACAGGGGAACACCGGGGAGCTGTTTTTT. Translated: CASSHGQGNTGELFF.

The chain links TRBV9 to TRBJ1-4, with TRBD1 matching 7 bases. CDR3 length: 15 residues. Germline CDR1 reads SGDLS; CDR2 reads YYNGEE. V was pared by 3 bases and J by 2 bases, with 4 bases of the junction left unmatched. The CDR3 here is CASSGRDSTNEKLFF. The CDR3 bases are TGTGCCAGCAGCGGCCGGGACAGCACTAATGAAAAACTGTTTTTT.

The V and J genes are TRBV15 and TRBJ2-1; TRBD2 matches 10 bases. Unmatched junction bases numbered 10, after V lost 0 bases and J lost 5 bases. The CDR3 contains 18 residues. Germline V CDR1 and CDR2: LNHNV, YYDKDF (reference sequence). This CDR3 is CATSRDIRVAGGDNEQFF. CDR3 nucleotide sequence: TGTGCCACCAGCAGAGATATCAGGGTAGCGGGGGGTGACAATGAGCAGTTCTTC.

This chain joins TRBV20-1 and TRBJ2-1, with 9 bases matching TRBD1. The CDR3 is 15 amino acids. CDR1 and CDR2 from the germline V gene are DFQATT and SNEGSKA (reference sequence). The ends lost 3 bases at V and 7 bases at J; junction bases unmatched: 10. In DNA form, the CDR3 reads TGCAGTGCTAGTCCTGGGACAGGGATTAATAATGAGCAGTTCTTC. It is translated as CSASPGTGINNEQFF.